This TCR beta chain was profiled in a study of PD-L1 blockade in urothelial cancer. Across the whole study: Atezolizumab 1,200 mg was given intravenously every 3 weeks, starting 2014. Blood samples had a median of approximately 150,000 T cells.

Noted time point: pretreatment peripheral blood. Patients were diagnosed with urothelial carcinoma, either locally advanced or metastatic. TCRdb keeps only in-frame clones here, not all; method: immunoSEQ multiplex PCR. The sample holds roughly 130,000 clones, 65% to 85% seen once. Study results and caveats: Below-median TCR clonality that was measured in pretreatment blood predicted better survival.

CDR1 and CDR2 from the germline V gene are LNHDA and SQIVND (reference sequence). J gave up 4 bases and V 9 bases, and 7 bases lay outside the gene matches. The CDR3 totals 13 residues. This clone came up once. Its antigen is not known. The clonotype comes from a middle-aged man with urothelial cancer. The specimen comprised PBMCs, sampled around atezolizumab (anti-PD-L1) treatment. The chain has TRBV19 and TRBJ1-1, with TRBD1 identical over 8 bases. The CDR3 DNA is TGTGCCAGCAAAAACACAGGGGGCACTGAAGCTTTCTTT. As protein: CASKNTGGTEAFF. The whole variable domain, filled in from reference TRBV19 and TRBJ1-1, reads DGGITQSPKYLFRKEGQNVTLSCEQNLNHDAMYWYRQDPGQGLRLIYYSQIVNDFQKGDIAEGYSVSREKKESFPLTVTSAQKNPTAFYLCASKNTGGTEAFFGQGTRLTVV.